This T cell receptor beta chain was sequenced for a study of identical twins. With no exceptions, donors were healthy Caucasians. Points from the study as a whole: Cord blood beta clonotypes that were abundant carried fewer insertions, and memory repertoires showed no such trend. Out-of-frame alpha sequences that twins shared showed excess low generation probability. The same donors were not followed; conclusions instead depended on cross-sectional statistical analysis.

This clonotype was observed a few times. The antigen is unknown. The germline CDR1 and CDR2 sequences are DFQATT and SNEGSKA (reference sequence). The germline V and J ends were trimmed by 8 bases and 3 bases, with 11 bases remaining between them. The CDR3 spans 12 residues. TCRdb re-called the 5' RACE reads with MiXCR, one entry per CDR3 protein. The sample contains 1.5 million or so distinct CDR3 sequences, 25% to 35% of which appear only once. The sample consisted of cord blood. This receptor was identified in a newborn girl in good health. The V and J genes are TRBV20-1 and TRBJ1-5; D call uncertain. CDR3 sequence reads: CSSRAFNQPQHF. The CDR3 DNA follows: TGCAGTAGCCGGGCCTTCAATCAGCCCCAGCATTTT.